This record covers a single T cell receptor (beta chain). Its target is unknown. Sequencing used immunoSEQ multiplex PCR; TCRdb keeps in-frame clones, though not all of them. Among about 64,000 clones, roughly 90% were seen once, and the ten largest hold over 1.5%. The data derive from a study of cytomegalovirus exposure and HLA in healthy donors. Study-level results: Within the 100 to 150 validation repertoires, first-cohort TCR clusters tended to co-occur, according to a later analysis. Diagnosis of cytomegalovirus status made by the classifier reportedly showed high specificity and sensitivity. The authors listed 150 to 200 TCR beta chains as cytomegalovirus-associated.

The donors were members of the validation cohort, which comprised more than 90 subjects and was separate from the first cohort of 666 subjects. Trimming removed 6 bases from V and 4 bases from J; junction bases left unmatched: 8. The germline V gene has CDR1 SGHTA and CDR2 FQGNSA. CDR3 length: 14 residues. The clonotype originates from a woman younger than 35 in good health and CMV-seronegative. The chain joins TRBV7-2 to TRBJ1-1; 7 nucleotides align to TRBD1. Sequencing was performed on PBMCs. The CDR3 protein is CASSQYQGVTEAFF. The DNA of the CDR3 is TGTGCCAGCAGTCAATACCAGGGGGTCACTGAAGCTTTCTTT.